This is a list of T cell receptor beta chains from one sample in a study of T cells in localized non-small cell lung cancer. Profiled with immunoSEQ multiplex PCR; TCRdb holds only in-frame clones, not every one. The sample consists of 13,000 or so clones, about 80% of them appearing once. Sequences were derived from peripheral blood, sampled before any cancer treatment. These receptor sequences come from a male donor aged 60 or over with stage I squamous cell lung carcinoma. Both conserved end residues are part of each CDR3. The D gene is left open where the match is weak.

>TRBV7-3|TRBJ2-2|TRBD2
TGTGCCAGCACCGTAGCGGGAGGAAACACCGGGGAGCTGTTTTTT
CASTVAGGNTGELFF
>TRBV7-2|TRBJ1-3|-
TGTGCCAGCAGCTTCGGGGGTGCTGGAAACACCATATATTTT
CASSFGGAGNTIYF
>TRBV19|TRBJ2-1|TRBD2
TGTGCCAGTAGTATGAGTGGCGGGAGGGCCGGGTACAATGAGCAGTTCTTC
CASSMSGGRAGYNEQFF
>TRBV5-1|TRBJ2-2|-
TGCGCCAGCAGCTTGCTGCGCCAAAACACCGGGGAGCTGTTTTTT
CASSLLRQNTGELFF
>TRBV28|TRBJ2-7|TRBD1
TGTGCCACTCTGGGACAGCATAGCTCCTACGAGCAGTACTTC
CATLGQHSSYEQYF
>TRBV6-6|TRBJ1-1|TRBD1
TGTGCCAGCAGCCCAGGGGGCTCTTTGACTGAAGCTTTCTTT
CASSPGGSLTEAFF
>TRBV5-1|TRBJ2-3|TRBD2
TGCGCCAGCAGCCCGGGTGGGGCGGGAGGCCGAGATACGCAGTATTTT
CASSPGGAGGRDTQYF
>TRBV27|TRBJ2-3|-
TGTGCCAGCAGTTACAGGGAGAGCACAGATACGCAGTATTTT
CASSYRESTDTQYF
>TRBV4-1|TRBJ2-5|-
TGCGCCAGCAGCCTTTTTGGTCCGCCGAGCACACAAGAGACCCAGTACTTC
CASSLFGPPSTQETQYF
>TRBV2|TRBJ2-1|TRBD1
TGTGCCAGCAGAATACGACAGGGGGTTTACAATGAGCAGTTCTTC
CASRIRQGVYNEQFF